The 14 T cell receptor beta chains below were found in one sample sequenced in a study of CD8 T cells in Susac syndrome. cDNA came from roughly 0.53 to 1 ug RNA primed by random hexamers. TCRdb passed the immunoSEQ multiplex PCR reads through MiXCR, listing each CDR3 protein once. Of 200,000 to 300,000 distinct CDR3 sequences listed, approximately 92% are singletons. Sequenced material: CD4+ T cells from PBMCs. Receptors originate from a human donor with multiple sclerosis.

The gene calls are TRBV30 and TRBJ1-4; 8 nucleotides match TRBD1. The CDR3 sequence is 13 residues long. Per germline, CDR1 GTSNPN and CDR2 SVGIG (reference sequence). With 2 bases clipped from V and 10 bases from J, the junction kept 6 bases outside the gene matches. CDR3 region: CAWSNTGGGKLFF. CDR3 DNA: TGTGCCTGGAGTAACACAGGGGGAGGAAAACTGTTTTTT.

The chain is built from TRBV29-1 and TRBJ1-1; D is possibly TRBD1 (5 bases). V lost 5 bases to trimming and J lost 0 bases, with 10 bases between them. This CDR3 is built from 13 residues. Germline lookup yields CDR1 SQVTM and CDR2 ANQGSEA. In DNA form, the CDR3 reads TGCAGCGTTAAGGGACGGATGAACACTGAAGCTTTCTTT. Translation: CSVKGRMNTEAFF.

The CDR3 reads CASSFSAADSDTQYF. The CDR3 DNA follows: TGCGCCAGCAGCTTCAGTGCCGCAGATTCAGATACGCAGTATTTT. V usage is TRBV5-1 and J usage is TRBJ2-3; D call uncertain. Germline V gives CDR1 SGHRS, CDR2 YFSETQ. Trimming pared 2 bases from V and 4 bases from J, leaving 14 bases between. The length of the CDR3 is 15 residues.

This clonotype appeared a single time. This chain uses TRBV3-1 with TRBJ1-4; no firm D call. V shed 0 bases and J shed 14 bases, with 10 bases lying between them. Germline V gene sequence: CDR1 LGHDT, CDR2 YNNKEL (reference sequence). This CDR3 has 12 residues. The CDR3 spells CASSQDRQRLFF. CDR3 DNA sequence: TGTGCCAGCAGCCAAGATCGGCAGAGGCTGTTTTTT.

The chain employs TRBV3-1 and TRBJ2-7; TRBD2 matches at 10 bases. The CDR3 length is 12 residues. Germline loops: CDR1 LGHDT, CDR2 YNNKEL (reference sequence). V shed 7 bases and J 3 bases; nucleotides not matched to a gene: 0. The CDR3 loop is CASIAGGYEQYF. For the CDR3, the DNA is TGTGCCAGCATAGCGGGGGGCTACGAGCAGTACTTC.

The V and J genes are TRBV5-1 and TRBJ1-2, with 9 nucleotides matching TRBD1. The CDR3 loop spans 16 amino acids. V trimming: 3 bases; J trimming: 4 bases; junction bases outside the gene matches: 10. Germline CDR1 reads SGHRS; CDR2 reads YFSETQ. CDR3 sequence (DNA): TGCGCCAGCAGCTCTACCGGGACAGGGACGGGCTATGGCTACACCTTC. It translates to CASSSTGTGTGYGYTF.

The J gene is TRBJ2-3, the V gene TRBV2; possible D gene TRBD2, 6 bases. V was shortened by 6 bases and J by 3 bases, with 10 bases between the two germline ends. Germline CDR1 is SNHLY and CDR2 is FYNNEI. The CDR3 runs to 13 residues. The CDR3 DNA reads TGTGCCAGCAGGGGAGGCAGGACAGATACGCAGTATTTT. Its protein product is CASRGGRTDTQYF. The variable domain in full, completed from reference TRBV2 and TRBJ2-3, reads EPEVTQTPSHQVTQMGQEVILRCVPISNHLYFYWYRQILGQKVEFLVSFYNNEISEKSEIFDDQFSVERPDGSNFTLKIRSTKLEDSAMYFCASRGGRTDTQYFGPGTRLTVL.

V usage is TRBV15 and J usage is TRBJ1-5; D is unclear. Germline V gene data show CDR1 as LNHNV and CDR2 as YYDKDF (reference sequence). V was pared by 3 bases and J by 0 bases, with 9 bases between. The CDR3 is made up of 15 amino acids. CDR3 sequence (DNA): TGTGCCACCAGCAGCAGGTGGGGTAGCAATCAGCCCCAGCATTTT. It translates to CATSSRWGSNQPQHF.

This chain uses TRBV10-1 with TRBJ1-5; D is undetermined. The CDR3 sequence is 13 residues long. V lost 5 bases and J lost 11, with 16 bases in between. Germline assignment: CDR1 WNHNN and CDR2 SYGVQD (reference sequence). The CDR3 region is CASSQGTPQAQHF. The CDR3 DNA follows: TGCGCCAGCAGTCAAGGTACCCCGCAAGCCCAGCATTTT.

CDR3: CASRGRGSRTEAFF. DNA for the CDR3: TGTGCCAGCCGCGGCCGGGGAAGCAGGACTGAAGCTTTCTTT. This chain joins TRBV18 and TRBJ1-1; D is ambiguous. The germline gives CDR1 KGHSH, CDR2 LQKENI. CDR3 length equals 14 residues. The germline V and J ends were trimmed by 8 bases and 5 bases, with 18 bases remaining between them.

This clonotype was recorded once. The chain couples TRBV3-1 to TRBJ1-1; D call uncertain. Looked up from germline, CDR1 is LGHDT and CDR2 is YNNKEL (reference sequence). Trimming took off 1 base at V and 2 bases at J, with 8 bases between the two ends. CDR3 length equals 14 residues. CDR3 in amino acids: CASSQGPGNTEAFF. The CDR3 DNA follows: TGTGCCAGCAGCCAAGGACCGGGAAACACTGAAGCTTTCTTT.

The chain has TRBV28 and TRBJ1-1, with D uncertain. There are 17 residues in the CDR3. Between the trimmed V and J ends, which lost 2 bases and 3 bases, there was a span of 19 bases. The germline gives CDR1 MDHEN, CDR2 SYDVKM. CDR3 in DNA: TGTGCCAGCAGTTTAGGCGGCACCCGAGGAATGGACACTGAAGCTTTCTTT. Its translation is CASSLGGTRGMDTEAFF.

The chain carries TRBV12-3 or TRBV12-4 and TRBJ1-1; 7 bases fit TRBD1. The ends lost 1 base at V and 4 bases at J; junction bases unmatched: 3. CDR3 size: 14 residues. CDR3 protein: CASSLGGGGTEAFF. The DNA of the CDR3 is TGTGCCAGCAGTTTAGGAGGGGGCGGCACTGAAGCTTTCTTT.

The chain joins TRBV6-2 or TRBV6-3 to TRBJ2-5; 10 bases are a match to TRBD2. The CDR3 has 17 residues. Unmatched junction bases numbered 6, after V lost 0 bases and J lost 2 bases. CDR1 and CDR2 from the germline V gene are MNHEY and SVGEGT. DNA of the CDR3: TGTGCCAGCAGTTACTCCATAGCGGGGGGCGTTCAAGAGACCCAGTACTTC. Translation: CASSYSIAGGVQETQYF.